This T cell receptor beta chain was captured by sequencing in a study of blood T cell repertoires in COVID-19. Study summary: The samples span acute and convalescent COVID-19 from the United States, Italy and Spain. The cDNA or gDNA used as material had been derived from T cells, B-cell-depleted T cells, or PBMCs.

Germline assignment: CDR1 LGHDT and CDR2 YNNKEL (reference sequence). CDR3 length equals 16 residues. Trimming removed 1 base from V and 0 bases from J; junction bases left unmatched: 4. Per the original methods: Reference gene primers were amplified, and this amplification served to estimate nucleated cell counts. Here immunoSEQ multiplex PCR was the method, and the copy in TCRdb shows in-frame clones only, minus some. V and J calls plus clone size are reproduced from that table; the DNA served to infer D and trimming. The sample shows about 240,000 clones, around 85% of them seen only once. The chain links TRBV3-1 (or the pseudogene TRBV3-2) to TRBJ1-1; 8 bases align to TRBD1. Sequenced sample: peripheral blood. This receptor was identified in a woman aged 55-70 years with active or convalescent COVID-19. The CDR3 region is CASSQGTGSMNTEAFF. Here the CDR3 DNA reads TGTGCCAGCAGCCAAGGGACAGGGTCCATGAACACTGAAGCTTTCTTT.